This T cell receptor beta chain is drawn from a study of identical twins. TCRdb itself ran the 5' RACE reads through MiXCR, one entry per CDR3 protein. The sample shows 1.5 million or so distinct CDR3 sequences, about 30% of them seen only once. The V segment lost 6 bases and the J segment 3 bases; nucleotides outside the gene matches: 6. This CDR3 has 15 amino acids. Germline V gene sequence: CDR1 DFQATT, CDR2 SNEGSKA (reference sequence). Sequenced material: cord blood. This clonotype was obtained from a newborn girl in good health. The chain carries TRBV20-1 and TRBJ2-5; 14 positions match TRBD2. The CDR3: CSATQGLAGEETQYF. The CDR3 region has the DNA TGCAGTGCAACCCAGGGACTAGCGGGAGAAGAGACCCAGTACTTC.